This TCR beta chain is from a study of spatial heterogeneity in lung cancer. This CDR3 region has 14 residues. CDR1 and CDR2 from the germline V gene are MNHNS and SASEGT. The V and J ends lost 2 bases and 2 bases, in that order; junction bases with no gene match: 0. TCRdb passed the 5' RACE reads through MiXCR, listing each CDR3 protein once. The sample lists about 12,000 distinct CDR3 sequences; roughly 6.2% were seen once. This clonotype has ten or more counts. Little can be read into the size of this beta chain, an off-target read in a library designed for alpha chains. Sample time point: sample taken at primary tumor resection. Unsorted whole RNA samples from tumor, nontumor lung or frozen PBMC were sequenced.

The material sequenced was normal lung tissue next to the tumor, taken at surgery. V gene TRBV6-1 combines with J gene TRBJ2-7; 10 bases fit TRBD2. The source is a male donor with early-stage non-small cell lung cancer. CDR3 DNA: TGTGCCAGCAGTGAACTAGCGGGGGCCTACGAGCAGTACTTC. It is translated as CASSELAGAYEQYF.